This T cell receptor (beta chain) was sequenced in a study of regulatory T cells in long-lasting Graves disease. This clonotype was picked up a small number of times. As yet, its antigen is unknown. Time point in this sample: newly diagnosed GD, antithyroid drugs for less than 3 months. PBMCs were the source of the RNA used for TCR sequencing. This CDR3 has 13 residues. Germline lookup yields CDR1 SEHNR and CDR2 FQNEAQ (reference sequence). V lost 5 bases, J lost 0 bases, and 5 bases lay in between. Study outcomes and limitations: Analysis covered peripheral blood alone, not thyroid tissue.

Libraries of TCR beta came from iRepertoire HTBI primers plus Arm-PCR of CDR3 regions. TCRdb analysed the multiplex PCR reads with MiXCR anew, one entry per CDR3 protein. The sample holds approximately 360,000 distinct CDR3 sequences, about 10% seen once. These same data were also listed under a study on T cells in Graves' hyperthyroidism and ophthalmopathy. That source notes: For Graves' hyperthyroidism to be stable, ophthalmopathy could not progress within 18 months. A 13 V-J model separated ophthalmopathy from stable hyperthyroidism.

Here the sequenced sample was peripheral blood mononuclear cells (PBMCs), taken at new diagnosis, from a patient treated with antithyroid drugs. The TCR originated in a woman between 18 and 30 years old with Graves disease. This chain uses TRBV7-9 with TRBJ1-3; D call uncertain. The CDR3 loop is CASSAFSGNTIYF. The CDR3 DNA reads TGTGCCAGCAGCGCCTTCTCTGGAAACACCATATATTTT.